This entry lists 2 T cell receptor beta chains sequenced from one sample in a study of blood T cell repertoires in COVID-19. Sequencing was performed with immunoSEQ multiplex PCR; in TCRdb, only in-frame clones are kept and a portion is missing. Seen here are about 360,000 clones, approximately 86% observed once, and the top ten hold under 8.5%. The sample was peripheral blood. The receptor source for this set is a woman in her sixties with COVID-19, enrolled during active disease.

This clone was picked up one time. The chain is built from TRBV7-9 and TRBJ1-4; TRBD1 aligns across 7 bases. Germline values: CDR1 SEHNR, CDR2 FQNEAQ (reference sequence). Trimming removed 5 bases from V and 6 bases from J; junction bases left unmatched: 6. The CDR3 loop spans 14 amino acids. CDR3 protein: CASSPQGKDEKLFF. The CDR3 DNA reads TGTGCCAGCAGCCCACAGGGGAAGGATGAAAAACTGTTTTTT.

The genes are TRBV10-2 and TRBJ1-2, with 7 bases lining up with TRBD1. CDR3 length: 13 amino acids. V trimming: 3 bases; J trimming: 9 bases; junction bases outside the gene matches: 7. CDR1 and CDR2 from the germline V gene are WSHSY and SAAADI. The CDR3 here is CASSETGELSYTF. The CDR3 DNA sequence: TGCGCCAGCAGTGAAACAGGGGAGTTGAGCTACACCTTC.